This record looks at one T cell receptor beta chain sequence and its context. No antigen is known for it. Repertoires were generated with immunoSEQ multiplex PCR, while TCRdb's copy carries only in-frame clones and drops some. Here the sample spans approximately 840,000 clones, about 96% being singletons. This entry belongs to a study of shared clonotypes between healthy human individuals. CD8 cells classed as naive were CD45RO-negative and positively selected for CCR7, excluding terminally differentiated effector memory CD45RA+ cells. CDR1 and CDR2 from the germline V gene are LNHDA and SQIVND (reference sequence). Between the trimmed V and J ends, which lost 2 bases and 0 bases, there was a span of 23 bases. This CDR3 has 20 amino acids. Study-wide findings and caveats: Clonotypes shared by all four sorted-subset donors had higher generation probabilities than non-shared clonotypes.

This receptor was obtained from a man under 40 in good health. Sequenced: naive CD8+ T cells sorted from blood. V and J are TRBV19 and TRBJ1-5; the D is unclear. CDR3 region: CASSIPGPTVGPYSNQPQHF. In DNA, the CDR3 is TGTGCCAGTAGTATACCCGGGCCCACGGTCGGACCTTATAGCAATCAGCCCCAGCATTTT.